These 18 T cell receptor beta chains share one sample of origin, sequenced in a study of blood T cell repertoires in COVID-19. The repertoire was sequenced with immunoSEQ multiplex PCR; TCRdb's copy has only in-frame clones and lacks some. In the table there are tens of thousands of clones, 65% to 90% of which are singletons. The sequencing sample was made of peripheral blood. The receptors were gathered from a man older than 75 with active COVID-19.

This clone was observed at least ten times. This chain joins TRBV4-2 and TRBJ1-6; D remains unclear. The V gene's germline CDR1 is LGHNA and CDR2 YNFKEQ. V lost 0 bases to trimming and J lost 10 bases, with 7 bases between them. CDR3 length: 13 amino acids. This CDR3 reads CASSQDPSSPLHF. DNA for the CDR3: TGTGCCAGCAGCCAAGATCCTAGCTCACCCCTCCACTTT.

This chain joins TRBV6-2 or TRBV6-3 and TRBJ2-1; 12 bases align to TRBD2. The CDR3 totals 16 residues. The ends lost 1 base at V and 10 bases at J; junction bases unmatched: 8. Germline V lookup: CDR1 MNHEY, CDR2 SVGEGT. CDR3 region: CASSYFGTSGSWEQFF. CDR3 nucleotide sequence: TGTGCCAGCAGTTACTTTGGGACTAGCGGGTCCTGGGAGCAGTTCTTC.

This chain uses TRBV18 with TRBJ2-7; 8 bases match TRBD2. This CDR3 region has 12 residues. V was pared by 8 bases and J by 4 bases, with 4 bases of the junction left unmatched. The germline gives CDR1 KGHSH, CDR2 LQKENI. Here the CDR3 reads CASRGGRYEQYF. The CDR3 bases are TGTGCCAGCCGCGGGGGGAGGTACGAGCAGTACTTC. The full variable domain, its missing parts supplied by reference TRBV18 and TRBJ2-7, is NAGVMQNPRHLVRRRGQEARLRCSPMKGHSHVYWYRQLPEEGLKFMVYLQKENIIDESGMPKERFSAEFPKEGPSILRIQQVVRGDSAAYFCASRGGRYEQYFGPGTRLTVT.

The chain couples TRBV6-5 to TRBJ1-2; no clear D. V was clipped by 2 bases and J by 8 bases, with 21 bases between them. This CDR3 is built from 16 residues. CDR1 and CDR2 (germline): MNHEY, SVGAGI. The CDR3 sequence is CASSYGLTEVSVGYTF. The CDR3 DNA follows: TGTGCCAGCAGTTACGGGCTCACTGAAGTATCGGTCGGCTACACCTTC.

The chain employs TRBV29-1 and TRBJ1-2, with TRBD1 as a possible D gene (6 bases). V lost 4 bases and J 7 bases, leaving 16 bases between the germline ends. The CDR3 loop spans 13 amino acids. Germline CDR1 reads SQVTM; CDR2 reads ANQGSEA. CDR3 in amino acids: CSVVYGRGAGYTF. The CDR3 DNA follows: TGCAGCGTTGTGTATGGCAGGGGTGCTGGCTACACCTTC.

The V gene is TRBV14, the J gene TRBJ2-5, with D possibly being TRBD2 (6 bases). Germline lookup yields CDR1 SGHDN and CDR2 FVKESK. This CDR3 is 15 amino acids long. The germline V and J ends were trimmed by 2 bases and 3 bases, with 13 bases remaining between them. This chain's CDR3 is CASSQFTGRKETQYF. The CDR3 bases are TGTGCCAGCAGCCAATTCACCGGGAGAAAAGAGACCCAGTACTTC.

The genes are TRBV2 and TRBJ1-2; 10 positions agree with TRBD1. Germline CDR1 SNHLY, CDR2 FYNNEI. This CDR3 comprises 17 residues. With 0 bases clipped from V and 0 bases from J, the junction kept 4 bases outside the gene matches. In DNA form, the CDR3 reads TGTGCCAGCAGTGAAGCGCTCGGGACAGGGGCTAACTATGGCTACACCTTC. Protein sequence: CASSEALGTGANYGYTF.

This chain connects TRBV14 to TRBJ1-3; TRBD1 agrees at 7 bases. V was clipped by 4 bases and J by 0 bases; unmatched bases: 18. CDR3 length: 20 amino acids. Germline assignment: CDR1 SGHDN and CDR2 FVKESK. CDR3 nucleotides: TGTGCCAGCAGCCGTAGGAGTTTATCGGGACAGAGCAGCTCTGGAAACACCATATATTTT. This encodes CASSRRSLSGQSSSGNTIYF.

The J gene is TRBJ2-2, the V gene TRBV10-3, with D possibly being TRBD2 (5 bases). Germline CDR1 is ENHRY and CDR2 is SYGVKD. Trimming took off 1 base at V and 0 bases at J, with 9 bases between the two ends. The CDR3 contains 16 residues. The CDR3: CAISELASTNTGELFF. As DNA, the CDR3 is TGTGCCATCAGTGAGTTGGCTAGCACGAACACCGGGGAGCTGTTTTTT.

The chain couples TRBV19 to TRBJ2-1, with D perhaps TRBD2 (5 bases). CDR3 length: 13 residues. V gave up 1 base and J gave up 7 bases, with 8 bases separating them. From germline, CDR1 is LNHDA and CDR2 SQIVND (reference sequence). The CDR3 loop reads CASSIGSGNEQFF. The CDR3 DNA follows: TGTGCCAGTAGTATAGGGTCGGGGAATGAGCAGTTCTTC.

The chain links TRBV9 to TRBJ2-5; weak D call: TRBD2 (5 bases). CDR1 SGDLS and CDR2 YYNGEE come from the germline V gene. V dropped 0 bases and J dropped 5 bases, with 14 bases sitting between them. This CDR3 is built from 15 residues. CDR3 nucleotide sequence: TGTGCCAGCAGCGTAGGAGACGGGGTCCACGAGACCCAGTACTTC. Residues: CASSVGDGVHETQYF.

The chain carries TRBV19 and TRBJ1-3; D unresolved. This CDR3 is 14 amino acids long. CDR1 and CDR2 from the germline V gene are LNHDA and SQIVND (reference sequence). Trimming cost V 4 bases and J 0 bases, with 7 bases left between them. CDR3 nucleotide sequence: TGTGCCAGTAGTAGCCTACGCTCTGGAAACACCATATATTTT. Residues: CASSSLRSGNTIYF. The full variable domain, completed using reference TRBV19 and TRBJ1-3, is DGGITQSPKYLFRKEGQNVTLSCEQNLNHDAMYWYRQDPGQGLRLIYYSQIVNDFQKGDIAEGYSVSREKKESFPLTVTSAQKNPTAFYLCASSSLRSGNTIYFGEGSWLTVV.

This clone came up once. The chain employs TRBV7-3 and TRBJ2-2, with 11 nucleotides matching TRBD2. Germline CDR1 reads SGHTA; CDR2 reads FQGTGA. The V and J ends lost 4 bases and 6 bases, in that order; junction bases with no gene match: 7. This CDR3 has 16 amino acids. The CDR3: CASSSFSGREAGELFF. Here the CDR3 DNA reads TGTGCCAGCAGCTCCTTTAGCGGGAGGGAGGCCGGGGAGCTGTTTTTT. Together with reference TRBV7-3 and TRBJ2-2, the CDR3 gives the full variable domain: GAGVSQTPSNKVTEKGKYVELRCDPISGHTALYWYRQSLGQGPEFLIYFQGTGAADDSGLPNDRFFAVRPEGSVSTLKIQRTERGDSAVYLCASSSFSGREAGELFFGEGSRLTVL.

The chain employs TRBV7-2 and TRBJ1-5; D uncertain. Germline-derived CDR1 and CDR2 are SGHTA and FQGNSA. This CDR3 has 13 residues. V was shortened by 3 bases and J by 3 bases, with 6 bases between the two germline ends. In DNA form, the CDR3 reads TGTGCCAGCAGCTTTGCTATCAATCAGCCCCAGCATTTT. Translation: CASSFAINQPQHF.

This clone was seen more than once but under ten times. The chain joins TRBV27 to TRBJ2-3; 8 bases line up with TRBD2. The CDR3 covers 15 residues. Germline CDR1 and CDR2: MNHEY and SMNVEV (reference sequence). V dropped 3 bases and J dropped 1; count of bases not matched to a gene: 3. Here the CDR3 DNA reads TGTGCCAGCAGTTTCGGGACTAGTGGCACAGATACGCAGTATTTT. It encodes CASSFGTSGTDTQYF.

The CDR3 nucleotides read TGTGCCAGCAGTTTGTCTACGAGCGGTCAAGAGACCCAGTACTTC. This codes for CASSLSTSGQETQYF. The chain employs TRBV27 and TRBJ2-5, with a tentative D call TRBD2 (5 bases). The CDR3 is made up of 15 amino acids. The V end was cut by 3 bases, the J end by 2 bases, with 13 bases between. Germline V gene sequence: CDR1 MNHEY, CDR2 SMNVEV (reference sequence).

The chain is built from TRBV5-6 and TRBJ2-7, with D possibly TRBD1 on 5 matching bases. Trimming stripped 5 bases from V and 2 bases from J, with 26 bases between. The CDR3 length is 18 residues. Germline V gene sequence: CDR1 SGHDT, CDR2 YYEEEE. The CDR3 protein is CASRPPGLEIGVTYEQYF. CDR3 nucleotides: TGTGCCAGCAGGCCGCCAGGCCTGGAGATAGGGGTGACCTACGAGCAGTACTTC.

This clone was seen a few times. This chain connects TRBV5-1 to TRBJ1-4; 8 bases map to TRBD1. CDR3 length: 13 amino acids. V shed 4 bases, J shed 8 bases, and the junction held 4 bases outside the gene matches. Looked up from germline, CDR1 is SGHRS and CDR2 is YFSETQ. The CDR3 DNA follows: TGCGCCAGCAGCGAACCAGGGGGCGAAAAACTGTTTTTT. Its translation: CASSEPGGEKLFF.